The 19 T cell receptor beta chains presented below share a single source sample, sequenced in a study of blood T cell repertoires in COVID-19. Sequencing used immunoSEQ multiplex PCR; TCRdb keeps in-frame clones, though not all of them. This table has about 180,000 clones, over 75% appearing once. Specimen: peripheral blood. The receptors come from a woman aged 70-85 years with acute or convalescent COVID-19.

This clone occurred many times. The gene calls are TRBV5-1 and TRBJ2-1; D gene unclear. Trimming cost V 2 bases and J 6 bases, with 12 bases left between them. This CDR3 contains 14 residues. CDR1 is SGHRS and CDR2 is YFSETQ in the germline V gene. The CDR3 region has the DNA TGCGCCAGCAGCTTAAAACAGAGTCCCAATGAGCAGTTCTTC. It specifies CASSLKQSPNEQFF.

This rearrangement joins TRBV7-9 to TRBJ2-7, with 10 bases lining up with TRBD1. CDR1 and CDR2 (germline): SEHNR, FQNEAQ (reference sequence). With 5 bases clipped from V and 3 bases from J, the junction kept 10 bases outside the gene matches. This CDR3 is built from 16 residues. CDR3 nucleotides: TGTGCCAGCAGCCCACGGGACAGGGGAATGGACTACGAGCAGTACTTC. Protein: CASSPRDRGMDYEQYF.

This clone was seen once. V usage is TRBV3-1 (or the pseudogene TRBV3-2) and J usage is TRBJ1-4, with TRBD1 identical over 8 bases. J gave up 6 bases and V 1 base, and 4 bases lay outside the gene matches. CDR3 length equals 15 residues. Germline CDR1 LGHDT, CDR2 YNNKEL (reference sequence). CDR3 coding DNA: TGTGCCAGCAGCCAAGTGTCAGGGGGCTATGAAAAACTGTTTTTT. This sequence encodes CASSQVSGGYEKLFF.

The chain joins TRBV29-1 to TRBJ2-1, with a tentative D call TRBD1 (5 bases). The CDR3 length is 12 residues. Trimming shortened V by 7 bases and J by 6 bases, and 13 bases separated the two germline ends. CDR1 is SQVTM and CDR2 is ANQGSEA in the germline V gene. The CDR3 region is CSGTIRVNEQFF. CDR3 nucleotides: TGCAGCGGGACAATTAGGGTCAATGAGCAGTTCTTC.

V is TRBV5-5 and J is TRBJ2-5; 9 bases fit TRBD1. The CDR3 has 14 residues. Losses at the gene ends were 1 base for V and 3 bases for J; bases not matched to a gene: 1. Germline-derived CDR1 and CDR2 are SGHKS and YYEKEE (reference sequence). CDR3 in DNA: TGTGCCAGCAGCTTGTGGACAGGGGAAGAGACCCAGTACTTC. Amino acids: CASSLWTGEETQYF. Full variable domain (missing parts from reference TRBV5-5 and TRBJ2-5): DAGVTQSPTHLIKTRGQQVTLRCSPISGHKSVSWYQQVLGQGPQFIFQYYEKEERGRGNFPDRFSARQFPNYSSELNVNALLLGDSALYLCASSLWTGEETQYFGPGTRLLVL.

The chain combines TRBV30 with TRBJ2-3, with TRBD2 matching over 10 bases. The V gene's germline CDR1 is GTSNPN and CDR2 SVGIG (reference sequence). The V segment lost 4 bases and the J segment 3 bases; nucleotides outside the gene matches: 4. This CDR3 has 14 residues. The CDR3 DNA sequence: TGTGCCTGGAACCAACTAGCGGGGACAGATACGCAGTATTTT. It codes for CAWNQLAGTDTQYF.

This chain links TRBV29-1 with TRBJ2-1, with 10 nucleotides matching TRBD2. The CDR3 runs to 16 residues. Trimming at V came to 6 bases and at J to 0 bases, leaving 8 bases not matched to a gene. The V gene's germline CDR1 is SQVTM and CDR2 ANQGSEA. CDR3 in amino acids: CSVTTGLAYSYNEQFF. The CDR3 DNA reads as TGCAGCGTCACCACGGGACTAGCGTACTCCTACAATGAGCAGTTCTTC.

The CDR3 DNA reads TGTGCCAGCAGCTTTCTAGCGGGAGGACCGACAGATACGCAGTATTTT. Translating it yields CASSFLAGGPTDTQYF. The V call is TRBV7-9, the J call TRBJ2-3; 11 bases agree with TRBD2. The V gene end was trimmed by 3 bases and the J gene end by 3 bases; junction bases not matched to a gene: 5. The germline gives CDR1 SEHNR, CDR2 FQNEAQ (reference sequence). The CDR3 consists of 16 residues.

The rearrangement joins TRBV12-3 or TRBV12-4 to TRBJ2-1; 7 bases map to TRBD1. This CDR3 contains 13 residues. For the CDR3, the DNA is TGTGCGACACAGGGGAGTTCCAAAAATGAGCAGTTCTTC. Amino acids: CATQGSSKNEQFF.

The V gene is TRBV19, the J gene TRBJ2-2, with TRBD2 matching 13 bases. V was pared by 1 base and J by 1 base, with 6 bases of the junction left unmatched. The CDR3 length is 19 residues. Germline values: CDR1 LNHDA, CDR2 SQIVND (reference sequence). This CDR3 reads CASSIGTSGRYGNTGELFF. The DNA for the CDR3 is TGTGCCAGTAGTATAGGGACTAGCGGGAGATATGGGAACACCGGGGAGCTGTTTTTT.

The chain combines TRBV30 with TRBJ2-1, with TRBD2 matching over 8 bases. The germline V gene has CDR1 GTSNPN and CDR2 SVGIG (reference sequence). CDR3 length: 13 amino acids. The J segment lost 8 bases and the V segment lost 2 bases, leaving 5 bases of the junction unmatched. CDR3 region: CAWSSIAGYEQFF. The CDR3 bases are TGTGCCTGGAGTTCGATAGCGGGGTATGAGCAGTTCTTC.

The V call is TRBV11-2, the J call TRBJ2-1; 9 bases match TRBD2. The CDR3 length is 15 residues. The V segment lost 6 bases and the J segment 7 bases; nucleotides outside the gene matches: 10. Germline V gene lookup returns CDR1 SGHAT and CDR2 FQNNGV. CDR3 bases: TGTGCCAGCAGTTTACTTCTCAGCGGGGGGAATGAGCAGTTCTTC. Translation gives CASSLLLSGGNEQFF.

The CDR3 region is CASSLGSGTTGELFF. CDR3 DNA sequence: TGTGCCAGCAGCTTAGGGAGCGGGACCACCGGGGAGCTGTTTTTT. The rearrangement uses TRBV7-9 and TRBJ2-2, with 7 bases fitting TRBD2. The germline gives CDR1 SEHNR, CDR2 FQNEAQ (reference sequence). V shed 1 base and J 4 bases; nucleotides not matched to a gene: 3. This CDR3 is built from 15 residues.

The chain joins TRBV10-1 to TRBJ1-5, with 7 bases aligning to TRBD1. Trimming took 10 bases from V and 5 from J; bases not matched to a gene: 8. The CDR3 is made up of 13 amino acids. Germline V gene lookup returns CDR1 WNHNN and CDR2 SYGVQD (reference sequence). DNA of the CDR3: TGCGCCACCAAAAGGGACAGAGATCAGCCCCAGCATTTT. Translating gives CATKRDRDQPQHF.

The V gene is TRBV29-1, the J gene TRBJ2-7, with 8 bases aligning to TRBD1. The CDR3 runs to 14 residues. Germline V lookup: CDR1 SQVTM, CDR2 ANQGSEA. V dropped 4 bases and J dropped 3; count of bases not matched to a gene: 8. The CDR3 is CSVVQPGGVYEQYF. Here the CDR3 DNA reads TGCAGCGTTGTCCAACCAGGGGGCGTCTACGAGCAGTACTTC.

A few counts support this clone. The rearrangement uses TRBV7-2 and TRBJ2-7; D is possibly TRBD2 (6 bases). V was shortened by 3 bases and J by 4 bases, with 28 bases between the two germline ends. The CDR3 sequence is 19 residues long. CDR1 is SGHTA, CDR2 FQGNSA, per germline. In nucleotides, the CDR3 is TGTGCCAGCAGCTTGGGAGAACGGGACTGGGAGAACTGGGGTTACGAGCAGTACTTC. Translated, it gives CASSLGERDWENWGYEQYF.

J is TRBJ2-3 and V is TRBV7-3; 8 bases are a match to TRBD2. CDR3 size: 16 residues. Germline assignment: CDR1 SGHTA and CDR2 FQGTGA. With V trimmed by 5 bases and J by 4 bases, 11 bases remained unmatched. The CDR3 reads CASSGISGSGADTQYF. The CDR3 DNA is TGTGCCAGCAGCGGGATAAGCGGGAGCGGTGCAGATACGCAGTATTTT.

In this sample, this clone turned up a few times. The chain employs TRBV19 and TRBJ2-1; D might be TRBD2 (6 bases). The CDR3 sequence is 15 residues long. Germline V lookup: CDR1 LNHDA, CDR2 SQIVND (reference sequence). Trimming took off 2 bases at V and 8 bases at J, with 16 bases between the two ends. The CDR3 region is CASSISHGLFDEQFF. The CDR3 DNA follows: TGTGCCAGTAGTATAAGTCATGGACTATTCGATGAGCAGTTCTTC.

With respect to this clone: The junction and the germline gene differ at one end; a read error may be behind it. This rearrangement joins TRBV7-3 to TRBJ2-2; 11 nucleotides match TRBD2. Germline V gives CDR1 SGHTA, CDR2 FQGTGA. There are 15 residues in the CDR3. The CDR3 DNA reads TGTGCCAGCAGCTTTAGCGGGAGGGAACACCGGGGAGCTGTTTTT. Translation gives CASSFSGREHRGAVF.